This T cell receptor (beta chain) was documented in a study of blood T cell repertoires in COVID-19. Study-wide context: The study drew acute and convalescent COVID-19 samples from the United States, Italy and Spain.

Original methodology: Reference gene primer amplification in the assay estimated nucleated cell counts. Repertoires were generated with immunoSEQ multiplex PCR, while TCRdb's copy carries only in-frame clones and drops some. Clonal size and the V and J genes are those of that table, whereas D and trimming came from the DNA. The sample lists hundreds of thousands of clones, around four fifths occurring once. The CDR3 contains 15 residues. V was cut by 0 bases and J by 1 base, with 12 bases left in between. Germline-derived CDR1 and CDR2 are GTSNPN and SVGIG (reference sequence). Sequences were obtained from peripheral blood. The clonotype was recovered from a woman between 65 and 79 years old with active or convalescent COVID-19. This sequence joins TRBV30 and TRBJ1-1, with D possibly matching TRBD1 (5 bases). The CDR3 protein is CAWSVRGGKNTEAFF. CDR3 DNA: TGTGCCTGGAGTGTACGTGGGGGGAAGAACACTGAAGCTTTCTTT.